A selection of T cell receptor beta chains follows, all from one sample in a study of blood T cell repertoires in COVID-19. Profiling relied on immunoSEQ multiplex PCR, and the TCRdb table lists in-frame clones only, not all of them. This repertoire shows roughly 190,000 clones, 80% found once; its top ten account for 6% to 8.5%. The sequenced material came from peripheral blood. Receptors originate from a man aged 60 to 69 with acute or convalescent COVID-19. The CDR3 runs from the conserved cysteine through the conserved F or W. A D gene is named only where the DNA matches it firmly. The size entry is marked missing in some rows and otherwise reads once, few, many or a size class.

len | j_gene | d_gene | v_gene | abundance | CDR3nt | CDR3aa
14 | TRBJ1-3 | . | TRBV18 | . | TGTGCCAGCTCACCGAGAGGGTACGGAAACACCATATATTTT | CASSPRGYGNTIYF
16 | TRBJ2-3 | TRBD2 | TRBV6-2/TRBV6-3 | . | TGTGCCAGCAGTTACTCGGGACTAGCGGGGGGAGATACGCAGTATTTT | CASSYSGLAGGDTQYF
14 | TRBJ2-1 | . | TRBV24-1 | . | TGTGCCACCAGTGACGCGTGGTTAGACAATGAGCAGTTCTTC | CATSDAWLDNEQFF
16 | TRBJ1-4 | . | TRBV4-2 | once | TGTGCCAGCAGCCAATCCGGGGGGCGCAGTAATGAAAAACTGTTTTTT | CASSQSGGRSNEKLFF
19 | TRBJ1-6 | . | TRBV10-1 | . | TGCGCCAGCAGTGAGTACCCCACCCTAGGGAGTGAGGTGGGTTCACCCCTCCACTTT | CASSEYPTLGSEVGSPLHF
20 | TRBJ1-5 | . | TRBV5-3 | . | TGTGCCAGAAGATTAATCCCTCATCACAGGGCTGGTTATAGCAATCAGCCCCAGCATTTT | CARRLIPHHRAGYSNQPQHF
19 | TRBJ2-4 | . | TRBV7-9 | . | TGTGCCAGCAGCTTGAGGGGACATGGATCTTCACTAGCCAAAAACATTCAGTACTTC | CASSLRGHGSSLAKNIQYF
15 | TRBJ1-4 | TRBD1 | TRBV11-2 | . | TGTGCCAGCAGCCCGCAGGGGGCTGCTAATGAAAAACTGTTTTTT | CASSPQGAANEKLFF
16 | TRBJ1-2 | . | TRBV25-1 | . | TGTGCCAGCAGTGATCTCGGAGGGGAGAATACGGATGGCTACACCTTC | CASSDLGGENTDGYTF
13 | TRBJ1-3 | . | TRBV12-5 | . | TGTGCTAGTCGACAGGCCTCTGGAAACACCATATATTTT | CASRQASGNTIYF
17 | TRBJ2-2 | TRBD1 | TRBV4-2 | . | TGTGCCAGCAGCCTCCCCTTAGGACAGGCCAGGACCGGGGAGCTGTTTTTT | CASSLPLGQARTGELFF
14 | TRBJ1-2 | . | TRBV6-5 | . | TGTGCCAGCAGGAAAGGGGACACGGTCTATGGCTACACCTTC | CASRKGDTVYGYTF
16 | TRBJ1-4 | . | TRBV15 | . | TGTGCCACCAGCAGAGTAAAGGGGGCAACTAATGAAAAACTGTTTTTT | CATSRVKGATNEKLFF
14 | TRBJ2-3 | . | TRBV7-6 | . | TGTGCCAGCACCGCCTACTCCCCCCCAGATACGCAGTATTTT | CASTAYSPPDTQYF
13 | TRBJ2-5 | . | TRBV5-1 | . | TGCGCCAGCAGCTTGCTAGCCCAAGAGACCCAGTACTTC | CASSLLAQETQYF
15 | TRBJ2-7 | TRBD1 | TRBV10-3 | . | TGTGCCATCAGTAACGGGGACAGAAACTCCTACGAGCAGTACTTC | CAISNGDRNSYEQYF
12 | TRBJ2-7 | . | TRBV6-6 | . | TGTGCCAGCAGTCCTGTCGGCTACGAGCAGTACTTC | CASSPVGYEQYF
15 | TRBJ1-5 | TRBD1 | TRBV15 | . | TGTGCCACCAGCATAAGACAGGGAGGCAATCAGCCCCAGCATTTT | CATSIRQGGNQPQHF
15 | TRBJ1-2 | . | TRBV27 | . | TGTGCCAGCAGGCCGGGGGGGTCGCCCGGCTATGGCTACACCTTC | CASRPGGSPGYGYTF
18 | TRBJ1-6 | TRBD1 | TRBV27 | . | TGTGCCAGCAGTCCTAACAGGGGCCGGAGCTCCTATAATTCACCCCTCCACTTT | CASSPNRGRSSYNSPLHF
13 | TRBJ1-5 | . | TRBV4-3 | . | TGCGCCAGCAGCCAAGATCGGAGGCAGCCCCAGCATTTT | CASSQDRRQPQHF
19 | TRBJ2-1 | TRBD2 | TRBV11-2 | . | TGTGCCAGCAGCTTAGGGGGGGTTAGCGGGAGGCCGACCTACAATGAGCAGTTCTTC | CASSLGGVSGRPTYNEQFF
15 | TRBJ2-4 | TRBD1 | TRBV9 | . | TGTGCCAGCAGCTTCCGAGGACAGGGGAGCGACATTCAGTACTTC | CASSFRGQGSDIQYF
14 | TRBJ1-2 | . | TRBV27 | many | TGTGCCAGCAGTCCCAAACCTCCTCCGAGCGGCTACACCTTC | CASSPKPPPSGYTF
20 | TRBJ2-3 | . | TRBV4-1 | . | TGCGCCAGCAGCCAAGAGGATTTACAGGGAAGAGGGATCAGCACAGATACGCAGTATTTT | CASSQEDLQGRGISTDTQYF